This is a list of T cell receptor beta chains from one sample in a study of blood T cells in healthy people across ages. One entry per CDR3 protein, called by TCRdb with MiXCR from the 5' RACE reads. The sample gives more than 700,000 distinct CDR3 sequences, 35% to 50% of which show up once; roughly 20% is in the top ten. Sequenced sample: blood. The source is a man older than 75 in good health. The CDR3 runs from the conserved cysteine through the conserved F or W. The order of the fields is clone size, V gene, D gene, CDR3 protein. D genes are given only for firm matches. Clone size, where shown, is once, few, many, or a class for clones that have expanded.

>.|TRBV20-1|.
CSALRPKGLQYF
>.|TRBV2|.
CASTYSSYEQYF
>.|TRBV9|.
CASSVEDRVDTGELFF
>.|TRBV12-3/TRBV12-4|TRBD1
CASSRGQGHVNSPLHF
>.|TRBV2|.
CASSPSRVNEQFF
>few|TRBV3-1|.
CASSQDRARTDTQYF
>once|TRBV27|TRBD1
CASSSTYGTGTILETQYF
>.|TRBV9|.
CASSAGTRNTDTQYF
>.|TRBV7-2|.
CASSSKSWAETQYF
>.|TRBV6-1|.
CASSLATGPGELFF
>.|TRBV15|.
CATSRGSGPTDTQYF
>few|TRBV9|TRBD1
CASSFLTGEQETQYF
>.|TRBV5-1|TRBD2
CASSLVPWGLAGDTGQFF
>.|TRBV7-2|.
CASSLVPRVEPQHF
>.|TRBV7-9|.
CASSLGDLLSEQYF
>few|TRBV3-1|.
CASSQVGQSNEQFF
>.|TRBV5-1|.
CASQPGGTTPYEQYF
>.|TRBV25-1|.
CASSEAGMGPQGETQYF
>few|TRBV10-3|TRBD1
CAIRSTGGDDYGYTF
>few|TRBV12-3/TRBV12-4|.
CASSPQDLNSPLHF
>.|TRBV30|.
CAWSVNLDGMNTEAFF
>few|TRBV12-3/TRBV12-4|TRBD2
CASSSLAGGPGEQFF
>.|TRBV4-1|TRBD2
CASSLGLAGLSYNEQYF
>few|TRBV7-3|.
CASSLSSTGMNTEAFF
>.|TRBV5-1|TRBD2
CASSRRLAGAYNEQFF
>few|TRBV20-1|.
CSAASLTQYF
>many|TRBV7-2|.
CASSSGGTVSYEQYF
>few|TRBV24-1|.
CATSDSRTGNQPQHF
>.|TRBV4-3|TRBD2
CASSPRLAGPYNEQFF
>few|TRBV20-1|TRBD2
CSAGRAGGNYEQYF
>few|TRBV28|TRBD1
CASRDRVLDPQHF
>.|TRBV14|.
CASSPRVLVREHFDYGYTF
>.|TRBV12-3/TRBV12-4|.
CASSLYREFQETQYF
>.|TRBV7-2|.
CASSLGGAGHTEAFF